One sample yielded the 5 T cell receptor beta chains listed below, sequenced in a study of shared clonotypes between healthy human individuals. The data were produced by immunoSEQ multiplex PCR, yet TCRdb's version contains in-frame clones alone and is incomplete. This table holds some 660,000 clones, 73% found once. Sequencing was performed on memory CD4+ T cells sorted from blood. Subset in this sample: CD45RA-negative fraction. All receptors derive from a woman aged 25-40 years in good health.

This clone was detected once. The chain has TRBV5-1 and TRBJ1-1; no clear D gene. Germline CDR1 SGHRS, CDR2 YFSETQ. The V gene lost 4 bases and the J gene lost 8 bases, with 15 bases spanning the gap. The CDR3 has 13 amino acids. This CDR3 is CASSTRSGREAFF. The CDR3 coding sequence is TGCGCCAGCAGCACACGGTCGGGAAGAGAAGCTTTCTTT.

This chain joins TRBV5-5 and TRBJ2-7; D assignment may be TRBD1 or TRBD2 (5 bases each). Germline V gene sequence: CDR1 SGHKS, CDR2 YYEKEE (reference sequence). The CDR3 totals 14 residues. Trimming stripped 3 bases from V and 2 bases from J, with 12 bases between. The CDR3 DNA sequence: TGTGCCAGCAGCTGGTCCGGGACCGCCTACGAGCAGTACTTC. Its translation: CASSWSGTAYEQYF.

The V call is TRBV5-1, the J call TRBJ2-3, with TRBD2 identical over 13 bases. The CDR3 spans 16 residues. J lost 7 bases, V lost 0 bases, and 5 bases had no gene match. Germline-derived CDR1 and CDR2 are SGHRS and YFSETQ. The CDR3 region has the DNA TGCGCCAGCAGCTTGGCCCCTGGGACTAGCGGGAATACGCAGTATTTT. Its translation: CASSLAPGTSGNTQYF.

This chain's CDR3 is CASSDLGTTEAFF. The CDR3 coding sequence is TGTGCCAGCAGTGACCTGGGGACCACTGAAGCTTTCTTT. The chain links TRBV2 to TRBJ1-1; weak D call: TRBD1 (5 bases). V lost 3 bases, J lost 4 bases, and 9 bases lay in between. The V gene's germline CDR1 is SNHLY and CDR2 FYNNEI. This CDR3 is 13 amino acids long.

The V gene is TRBV12-5, the J gene TRBJ2-4; possibly TRBD1 or TRBD2 for D (5 bases each). Looked up from germline, CDR1 is LGHNT and CDR2 is FRNRAP. Between the trimmed V and J ends, which lost 2 bases and 14 bases, there was a span of 13 bases. This CDR3 has 12 residues. The CDR3 DNA sequence: TGTGCTAGTGGTTTGACACCGGGACGGAAGTACTTC. Protein sequence: CASGLTPGRKYF.